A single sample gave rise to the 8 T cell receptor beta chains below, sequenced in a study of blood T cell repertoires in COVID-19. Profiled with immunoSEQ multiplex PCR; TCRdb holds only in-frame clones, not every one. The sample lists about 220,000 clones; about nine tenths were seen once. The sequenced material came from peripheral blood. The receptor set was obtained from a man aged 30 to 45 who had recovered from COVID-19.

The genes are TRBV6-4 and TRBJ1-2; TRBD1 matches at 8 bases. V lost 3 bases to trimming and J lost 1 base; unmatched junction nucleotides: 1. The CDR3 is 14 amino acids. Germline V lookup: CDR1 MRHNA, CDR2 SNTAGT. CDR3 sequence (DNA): TGTGCCAGCAGTGAAGGACAGGGTAACTATGGCTACACCTTC. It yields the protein CASSEGQGNYGYTF.

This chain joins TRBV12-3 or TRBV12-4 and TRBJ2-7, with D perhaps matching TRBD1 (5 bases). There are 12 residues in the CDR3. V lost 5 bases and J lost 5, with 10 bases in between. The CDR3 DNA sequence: TGTGCCAGCAGTCCAGGGTTCCACGAGCAGTACTTC. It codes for CASSPGFHEQYF.

CDR3 nucleotide sequence: TGTGCCAGCAGCCTCGTCCCCGCTTTCTTT. Its protein product is CASSLVPAFF. The J gene is TRBJ1-1, the V gene TRBV11-2; no clear D gene. Per germline, CDR1 SGHAT and CDR2 FQNNGV. The CDR3 contains 10 residues. V lost 5 bases, J lost 11 bases, and 9 bases lay in between.

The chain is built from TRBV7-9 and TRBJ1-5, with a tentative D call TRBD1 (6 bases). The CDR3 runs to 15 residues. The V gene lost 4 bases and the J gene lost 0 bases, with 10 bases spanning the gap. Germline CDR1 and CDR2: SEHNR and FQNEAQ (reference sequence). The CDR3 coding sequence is TGTGCCAGCAGCTCACAGGGATATAGCAATCAGCCCCAGCATTTT. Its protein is CASSSQGYSNQPQHF. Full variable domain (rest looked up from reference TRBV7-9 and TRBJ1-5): DTGVSQNPRHKITKRGQNVTFRCDPISEHNRLYWYRQTLGQGPEFLTYFQNEAQLEKSRLLSDRFSAERPKGSFSTLEIQRTEQGDSAMYLCASSSQGYSNQPQHFGDGTRLSIL.

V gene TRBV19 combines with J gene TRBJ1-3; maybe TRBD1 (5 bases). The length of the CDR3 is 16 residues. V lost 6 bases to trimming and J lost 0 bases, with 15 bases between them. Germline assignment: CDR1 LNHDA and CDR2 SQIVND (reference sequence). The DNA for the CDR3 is TGTGCCAGTAGATGGGATCGACAGTTCTCTGGAAACACCATATATTTT. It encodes CASRWDRQFSGNTIYF. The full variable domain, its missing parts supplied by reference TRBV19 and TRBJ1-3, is DGGITQSPKYLFRKEGQNVTLSCEQNLNHDAMYWYRQDPGQGLRLIYYSQIVNDFQKGDIAEGYSVSREKKESFPLTVTSAQKNPTAFYLCASRWDRQFSGNTIYFGEGSWLTVV.

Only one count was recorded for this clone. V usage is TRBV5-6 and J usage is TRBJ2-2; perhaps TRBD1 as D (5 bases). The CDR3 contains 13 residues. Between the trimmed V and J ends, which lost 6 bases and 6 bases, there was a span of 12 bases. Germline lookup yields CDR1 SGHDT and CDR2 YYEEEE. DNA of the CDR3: TGTGCCAGCAACCTCGACAGAGCCGGGGAGCTGTTTTTT. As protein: CASNLDRAGELFF.

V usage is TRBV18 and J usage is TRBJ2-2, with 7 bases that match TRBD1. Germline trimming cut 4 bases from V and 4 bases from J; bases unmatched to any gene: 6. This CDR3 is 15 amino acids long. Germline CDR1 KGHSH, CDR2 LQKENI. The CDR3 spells CASSQRDSVTGELFF. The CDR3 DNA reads TGTGCCAGCTCACAACGGGACAGTGTCACCGGGGAGCTGTTTTTT.

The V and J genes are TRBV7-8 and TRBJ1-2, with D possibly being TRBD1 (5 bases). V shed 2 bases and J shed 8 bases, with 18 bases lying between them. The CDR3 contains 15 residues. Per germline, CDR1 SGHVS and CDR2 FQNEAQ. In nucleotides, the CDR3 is TGTGCCAGCAGCTTATCTCTGGTTACAGGCTCCGGCTACACCTTC. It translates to CASSLSLVTGSGYTF.